These 10 T cell receptor beta chains were sequenced from one sample in a study of blood T cell repertoires in COVID-19. The assay was immunoSEQ multiplex PCR, and TCRdb's table has in-frame clones only and misses some. Of around 310,000 clones detected, roughly 90% appear once; the ten largest clones hold roughly a tenth. Source material: PBMCs or T cells enriched from blood (not recorded which). The receptors were sampled from a woman between 25 and 40 years old who had recovered from COVID-19.

The rearrangement links TRBV27 to TRBJ1-3; tentatively, D is TRBD1 (6 bases). Germline CDR1 reads MNHEY; CDR2 reads SMNVEV (reference sequence). The CDR3 has 14 residues. V lost 8 bases to trimming and J lost 0 bases, with 11 bases between them. Here the CDR3 reads CASRDINSGNTIYF. CDR3 bases: TGTGCCAGCCGGGACATCAACTCTGGAAACACCATATATTTT.

The chain carries TRBV7-9 and TRBJ1-2; D possibly corresponds to TRBD1 (5 bases). The CDR3 runs 15 residues. V was cut by 7 bases and J by 5 bases, with 20 bases left in between. Germline CDR1 reads SEHNR; CDR2 reads FQNEAQ (reference sequence). CDR3 in DNA: TGTGCCAGCACTTATACAGGATTAGGGCCATATGGCTACACCTTC. This translates into CASTYTGLGPYGYTF.

The chain uses TRBV5-1 and TRBJ2-5; 10 bases are shared with TRBD1. This CDR3 contains 16 residues. After removal of 0 bases from V and 4 bases from J, the junction contained 6 bases not matched to a gene. Germline V gives CDR1 SGHRS, CDR2 YFSETQ. The CDR3 nucleotides are TGCGCCAGCAGCTTGGGACAGGGGGCCGTCTCAGAGACCCAGTACTTC. It codes for CASSLGQGAVSETQYF.

V usage is TRBV5-1 and J usage is TRBJ2-7, with a weak D call TRBD1 (6 bases). Germline values: CDR1 SGHRS, CDR2 YFSETQ. With 7 bases removed from V and 0 bases from J, the gap between germline ends came to 20 bases. The CDR3 is made up of 16 amino acids. The CDR3 sequence is CASRARGDSLSYEQYF. Here the CDR3 DNA reads TGCGCCAGCCGGGCCAGGGGAGACTCCCTCTCCTACGAGCAGTACTTC.

The chain is built from TRBV4-1 and TRBJ2-7; a weak D match, TRBD1 (5 bases). The germline V and J ends were trimmed by 1 base and 2 bases, with 9 bases remaining between them. The CDR3 runs 14 residues. Per germline, CDR1 MGHRA and CDR2 YSYEKL. The CDR3 spells CASSQGTRTYEQYF. CDR3 coding DNA: TGCGCCAGCAGCCAAGGGACAAGAACCTACGAGCAGTACTTC.

V usage is TRBV19 and J usage is TRBJ1-1, with 7 bases aligning to TRBD1. The CDR3 loop spans 16 amino acids. Trimming at V came to 3 bases and at J to 6 bases, leaving 13 bases not matched to a gene. CDR1 is LNHDA and CDR2 is SQIVND in the germline V gene (reference sequence). The CDR3 sequence is CASSMGHTGVFAEAFF. In nucleotides, the CDR3 is TGTGCCAGTAGTATGGGTCACACAGGGGTTTTCGCTGAAGCTTTCTTT.

The rearrangement links TRBV5-8 to TRBJ1-2, with a possible D match to TRBD1 (6 bases). The V gene's germline CDR1 is SGHTS and CDR2 YDEGEE. The CDR3 length is 14 residues. Between the trimmed V and J ends, which lost 0 bases and 4 bases, there was a span of 10 bases. The CDR3 DNA reads TGTGCCAGCAGCTTGGCGCAGGGGACCTATGGCTACACCTTC. The encoded protein is CASSLAQGTYGYTF.

The chain uses TRBV11-2 and TRBJ2-7; possibly TRBD2 for D (6 bases). CDR1 is SGHAT and CDR2 is FQNNGV in the germline V gene. The CDR3 extends over 16 amino acids. Trimming left V 3 bases short and J 3 bases short, with 18 bases between. Here the CDR3 reads CASSLWGLERSYEQYF. CDR3 DNA sequence: TGTGCCAGCAGCTTGTGGGGACTTGAACGTAGCTACGAGCAGTACTTC.

This chain uses TRBV5-4 with TRBJ1-4, with a possible D match to TRBD1 (6 bases). Germline CDR1 reads SGHNT; CDR2 reads YYREEE (reference sequence). This CDR3 is 16 amino acids long. V was trimmed by 4 bases and J by 5 bases, leaving 18 bases between them. The CDR3 DNA follows: TGTGCCAGCAGCCATTCCACAGGGCGGCGCAATGAAAAACTGTTTTTT. It translates to CASSHSTGRRNEKLFF.

The table lists this clone with a few counts. This rearrangement joins TRBV6-5 to TRBJ2-7, with D perhaps matching TRBD1 (5 bases). Germline V gives CDR1 MNHEY, CDR2 SVGAGI. V was cut by 4 bases and J by 4 bases, with 8 bases left in between. This CDR3 has 12 amino acids. The CDR3 is CASSSAGYEQYF. DNA for the CDR3: TGTGCCAGCAGTTCCGCAGGGTACGAGCAGTACTTC.